Listed below are T cell receptor beta chains from one sample, sequenced in a study of blood T cells in healthy people across ages. TCRdb re-called the 5' RACE reads through MiXCR, storing one row per CDR3 protein. Found here are approximately 940,000 distinct CDR3 sequences, around 48% of them singletons; the top ten hold under 15%. The sample was blood. All receptors come from a man aged 25-40 years in good health. Each CDR3 is given with its conserved first and last residue. Fields, in order: V gene, D gene, CDR3 length, J gene, clone size, CDR3 DNA, CDR3 protein. A D gene is named only where the DNA matches it firmly. Clone size is not always given. Where it is, it says once, few, many or a class for expanded clones.

>TRBV7-9|NA|12|TRBJ2-1|NA
TGTGCCAGCAGCTTAGCAGGGTTGGGGCAGTTCTTC
CASSLAGLGQFF
>TRBV25-1|TRBD1|13|TRBJ1-2|few
TGTGCCAGCAGTCCCGGGACAGGGGGGAGCTACACCTTC
CASSPGTGGSYTF
>TRBV7-2|NA|14|TRBJ1-6|NA
TGTGCCAGCAGCTTAGGCCAGGACAAGTTACCCCTCCACTTT
CASSLGQDKLPLHF
>TRBV4-1|TRBD2|19|TRBJ2-4|NA
TGCGCCAGCAGCCAAGATACCCTTCACCTAGCGGGGGTTGGTAACATTCAGTACTTC
CASSQDTLHLAGVGNIQYF
>TRBV6-6|NA|15|TRBJ2-7|NA
TGTGCCAGCAGATATCAACAAGGGCTTGGGTACGAGCAGTACTTC
CASRYQQGLGYEQYF
>TRBV11-3|NA|12|TRBJ2-2|NA
TGTGCCAGCAGCTTAGAAGGCGGGGAGCTGTTTTTT
CASSLEGGELFF
>TRBV4-1|NA|16|TRBJ1-1|NA
TGCGCCAGCAGCCCCACGGGAGTTTACGAAAACACTGAAGCTTTCTTT
CASSPTGVYENTEAFF
>TRBV20-1|TRBD2|14|TRBJ2-2|NA
TGCAGTGCTGTTCCGGGGGGTAACACCGGGGAGCTGTTTTTT
CSAVPGGNTGELFF
>TRBV7-8|NA|15|TRBJ2-3|few
TGTGCCAGCAGCTTACTTCCGCCAAGCGGGGATACGCAGTATTTT
CASSLLPPSGDTQYF
>TRBV12-3/TRBV12-4|TRBD1|11|TRBJ2-1|few
TGTGCCAGCAGTTTACAGGGGGCTAGGTTCTTC
CASSLQGARFF
>TRBV12-3/TRBV12-4|TRBD2|18|TRBJ2-3|NA
TGTGCCAGCAGTCAACTCACAAAGACTAGCGGGAGGTCAGATACGCAGTATTTT
CASSQLTKTSGRSDTQYF
>TRBV6-5|NA|14|TRBJ2-7|NA
TGTGCCAGCAGTTACTTGGACAACTCCTACGAGCAGTACTTC
CASSYLDNSYEQYF
>TRBV27|TRBD2|16|TRBJ2-1|few
TGTGCCAGCAGCCCCCTAGGACTAGCGGGGGGGAATGAGCAGTTCTTC
CASSPLGLAGGNEQFF
>TRBV11-2|TRBD2|14|TRBJ2-1|many
TGTGCCAGCAGCTTAGCGGGGGGGCTGAATGAGCAGTTCTTC
CASSLAGGLNEQFF
>TRBV5-5|NA|19|TRBJ1-4|NA
TGTGCCAGCAGCCCTACGCTAGACGGCCTAAAAGGGGCTAATGAAAAACTGTTTTTT
CASSPTLDGLKGANEKLFF
>TRBV4-1|NA|15|TRBJ2-1|many
TGCGCCAGCAGCCAAGGGGGGGGGCCATATCAGGAGCAGTTCTTC
CASSQGGGPYQEQFF
>TRBV27|NA|14|TRBJ2-1|NA
TGTGCCAGCGTACCTGATAGAAGGGACCATGAGCAGTTCTTC
CASVPDRRDHEQFF
>TRBV4-1|NA|14|TRBJ2-1|few
TGCGCCAGCAGCCAGGGGCAGGAAGTGGGTGAGCAGTTCTTC
CASSQGQEVGEQFF
>TRBV25-1|TRBD2|15|TRBJ2-3|few
TGTGCCAATGCTCCGGGACTAGCGGGGCGTGATACGCAGTATTTT
CANAPGLAGRDTQYF
>TRBV12-3/TRBV12-4|NA|13|TRBJ2-3|NA
TGTGCCAGCACTGCCGGGTCCGGAGATACGCAGTATTTT
CASTAGSGDTQYF
>TRBV27|NA|13|TRBJ1-2|NA
TGTGCCAGCAGTTTATTCCGGGGAAACGGCTACACCTTC
CASSLFRGNGYTF
>TRBV24-1|NA|16|TRBJ2-3|NA
TGTGCCACCAGTGATGGGACCGCGTATAGCACAGATACGCAGTATTTT
CATSDGTAYSTDTQYF